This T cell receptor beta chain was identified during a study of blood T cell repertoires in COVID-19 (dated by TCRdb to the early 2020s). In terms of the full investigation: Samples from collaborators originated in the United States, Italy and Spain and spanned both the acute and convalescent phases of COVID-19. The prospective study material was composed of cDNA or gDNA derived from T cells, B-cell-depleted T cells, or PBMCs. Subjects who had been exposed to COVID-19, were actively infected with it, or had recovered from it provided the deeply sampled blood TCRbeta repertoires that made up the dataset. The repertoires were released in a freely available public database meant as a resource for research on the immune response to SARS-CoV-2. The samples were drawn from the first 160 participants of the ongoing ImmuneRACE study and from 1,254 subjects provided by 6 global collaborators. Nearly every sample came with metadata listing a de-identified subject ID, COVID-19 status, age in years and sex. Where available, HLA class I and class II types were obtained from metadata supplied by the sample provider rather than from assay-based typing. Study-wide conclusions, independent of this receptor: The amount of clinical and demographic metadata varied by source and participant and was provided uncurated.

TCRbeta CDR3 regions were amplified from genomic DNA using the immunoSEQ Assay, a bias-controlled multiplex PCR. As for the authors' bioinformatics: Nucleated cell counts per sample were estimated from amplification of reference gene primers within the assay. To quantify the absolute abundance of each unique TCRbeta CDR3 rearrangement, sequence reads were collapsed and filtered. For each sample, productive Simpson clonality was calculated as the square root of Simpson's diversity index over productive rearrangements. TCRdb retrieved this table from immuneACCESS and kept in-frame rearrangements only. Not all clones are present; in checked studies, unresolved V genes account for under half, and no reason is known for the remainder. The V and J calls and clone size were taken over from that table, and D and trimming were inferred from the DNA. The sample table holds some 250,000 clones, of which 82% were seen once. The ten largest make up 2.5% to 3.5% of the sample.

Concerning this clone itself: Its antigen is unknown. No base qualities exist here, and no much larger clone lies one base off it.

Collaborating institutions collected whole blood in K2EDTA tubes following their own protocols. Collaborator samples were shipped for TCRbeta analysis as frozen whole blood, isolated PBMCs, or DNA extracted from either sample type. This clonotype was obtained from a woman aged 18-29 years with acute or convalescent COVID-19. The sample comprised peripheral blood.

The sequenced DNA is TGTGCCAGCAGTTACCATACCACGGCCCAGCATTTT. Its translation reads: CASSYHTTAQHF. The chain was built from TRBV6-2 or TRBV6-3 and TRBJ1-5; the D gene is unclear. Trimming at the junction amounts to 2 bases on V and 11 bases on J, and the germline ends lie 10 bases apart. Taken from the germline V gene, the CDR1 and CDR2 loops are MNHEY and SVGEGT. Inclusive of the bounding cysteine and phenylalanine, the CDR3 is 12 residues long. The kept DNA is CDR3 alone, 36 bases in frame from the first base.